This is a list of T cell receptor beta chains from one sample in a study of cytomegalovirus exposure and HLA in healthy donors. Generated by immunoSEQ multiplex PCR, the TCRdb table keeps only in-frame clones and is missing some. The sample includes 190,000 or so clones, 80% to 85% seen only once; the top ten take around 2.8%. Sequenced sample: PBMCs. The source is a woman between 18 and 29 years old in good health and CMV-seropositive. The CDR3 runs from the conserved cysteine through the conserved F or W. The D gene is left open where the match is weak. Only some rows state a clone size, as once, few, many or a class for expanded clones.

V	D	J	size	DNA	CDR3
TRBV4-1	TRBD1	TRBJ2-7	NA	TGCGCCAGCAGCCTACGGGACAGCTACGAGCAGTACTTC	CASSLRDSYEQYF
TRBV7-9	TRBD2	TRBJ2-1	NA	TGTGCCAGCAGCGCGACGCGGGGGGTGGGTGAGCAGTTCTTC	CASSATRGVGEQFF
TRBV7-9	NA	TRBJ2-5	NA	TGTGCCAGCAGCGCGACAGGCCACCAAGAGACCCAGTACTTC	CASSATGHQETQYF
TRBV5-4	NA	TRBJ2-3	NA	TGTGCCAGCAGCTTGGAGGCTAGTAGGTCAGATACGCAGTATTTT	CASSLEASRSDTQYF
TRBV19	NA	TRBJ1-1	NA	TGTGCCAGTAGTATAGGCGAGGGCCGGGACACTGAAGCTTTCTTT	CASSIGEGRDTEAFF
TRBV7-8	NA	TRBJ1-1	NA	TGTGCCAGCAGCTCTACAGCCCAGAACACTGAAGCTTTCTTT	CASSSTAQNTEAFF
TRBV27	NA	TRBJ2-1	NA	TGTGCCAGCGGACGGGGTACGTACAATGAGCAGTTCTTC	CASGRGTYNEQFF
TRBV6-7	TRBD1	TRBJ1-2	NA	TGTGCCAGCCCCCACGGACAGGGGTTTGACTATGGCTACACCTTC	CASPHGQGFDYGYTF
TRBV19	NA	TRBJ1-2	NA	TGTGCCAGTATAGGAGCAGTAGGGGATGGCTACACCTTC	CASIGAVGDGYTF
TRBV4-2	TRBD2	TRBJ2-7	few	TGTGCCAGCAGCCAAGGACTAGCGGGGGGAGGGGAGCAGTACTTC	CASSQGLAGGGEQYF
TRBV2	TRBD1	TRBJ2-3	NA	TGTGCCAGCAGTGAGAGGGCAGGGACAGAGTTCTTGGATACGCAGTATTTT	CASSERAGTEFLDTQYF
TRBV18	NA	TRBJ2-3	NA	TGTGCCAGCTTCGAGGGAGATACGCAGTATTTT	CASFEGDTQYF
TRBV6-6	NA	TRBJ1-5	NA	TGTGCCAGCAGTTACAGGAGTAAGCAGCCCCAGCATTTT	CASSYRSKQPQHF
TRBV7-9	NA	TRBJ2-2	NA	TGTGCCAGCAAAAGGGGAGGCGGGGAGCTGTTTTTT	CASKRGGGELFF
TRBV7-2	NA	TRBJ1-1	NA	TGTGCCAGCAGCTCAAAAATGAACACTGAAGCTTTCTTT	CASSSKMNTEAFF
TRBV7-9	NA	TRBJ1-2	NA	TGTGCCAGCAGCTTAGCCGGGGGAGGGAACTATGGCTACACCTTC	CASSLAGGGNYGYTF
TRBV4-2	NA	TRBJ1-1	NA	TGTGCCAGCAGCCAAGCGGGGGGGAGGACTGAAGCTTTCTTT	CASSQAGGRTEAFF
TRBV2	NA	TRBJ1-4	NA	TGTGCCAGCAGGACCTCCGGGACATCCAATGAAAAACTGTTTTTT	CASRTSGTSNEKLFF
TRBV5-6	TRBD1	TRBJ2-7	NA	TGTGCCAGCAGCGCGCCGACCGGGACAGGGGGGGACGGCTACGAGCAGTACTTC	CASSAPTGTGGDGYEQYF
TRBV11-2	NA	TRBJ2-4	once	TGTGCCAGCAGTCATACTGAAAACATTCAGTACTTC	CASSHTENIQYF
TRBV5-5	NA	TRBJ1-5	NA	TGTGCCAGCAGCTTGAGCGGGGGCAGGGAGCCCCAGCATTTT	CASSLSGGREPQHF
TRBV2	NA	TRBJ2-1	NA	TGTGCCAGCAGTGACCTTGCTGGGGGCCTCCCATACAATGAGCAGTTCTTC	CASSDLAGGLPYNEQFF
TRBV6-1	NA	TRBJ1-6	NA	TGTGCCAGCAGTGTACGGGTCCATAATTCACCCCTCCACTTT	CASSVRVHNSPLHF
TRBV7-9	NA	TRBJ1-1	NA	TGTGCCAGCAGCTTAGCCCTTGGGGAGGGGGGTGAAGCTTTCTTT	CASSLALGEGGEAFF
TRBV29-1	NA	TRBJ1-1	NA	TGCAGCGTTGTAATCAGAACTGAAGCTTTCTTT	CSVVIRTEAFF
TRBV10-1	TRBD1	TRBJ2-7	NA	TGCGCCAGCGTGAAGGGACAGCCGGAGTACGAGCAGTACTTC	CASVKGQPEYEQYF
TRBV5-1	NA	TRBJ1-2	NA	TGCGCCAGCAGCTTGGAGGGGTGGGATGGCTACACCTTC	CASSLEGWDGYTF
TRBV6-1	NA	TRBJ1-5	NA	TGTGCCAGCACTACCCCGGGGGGGCCCCAGCATTTT	CASTTPGGPQHF
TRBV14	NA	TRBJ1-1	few	TGTGCCAGCAGCCCTTTTCCGACTCCAACTACTGAAGCTTTCTTT	CASSPFPTPTTEAFF
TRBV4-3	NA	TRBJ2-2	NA	TGCGCCAGCAGCCAAGGGGGCTCAGCAAACACCGGGGAGCTGTTTTTT	CASSQGGSANTGELFF
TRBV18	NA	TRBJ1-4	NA	TGTGCCAGCCACGGGACGGGAGCTAATGAAAAACTGTTTTTT	CASHGTGANEKLFF
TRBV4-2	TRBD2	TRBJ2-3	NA	TGTGCCAGCAGCCAAGATCGAACTAGCGGGGGGCATACGCAGTATTTT	CASSQDRTSGGHTQYF
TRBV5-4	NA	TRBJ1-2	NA	TGTGCCAGCAGCCTCGGACAGTATGGCTACACCTTC	CASSLGQYGYTF
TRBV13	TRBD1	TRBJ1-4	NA	TGTGCCAGCAGCTTAAAGGCCGGACAGGTGAAAAATGAAAAACTGTTTTTT	CASSLKAGQVKNEKLFF
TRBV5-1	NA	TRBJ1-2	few	TGCGCCAGCAGCTTGGCGGGGGAATATGGCTACACCTTC	CASSLAGEYGYTF